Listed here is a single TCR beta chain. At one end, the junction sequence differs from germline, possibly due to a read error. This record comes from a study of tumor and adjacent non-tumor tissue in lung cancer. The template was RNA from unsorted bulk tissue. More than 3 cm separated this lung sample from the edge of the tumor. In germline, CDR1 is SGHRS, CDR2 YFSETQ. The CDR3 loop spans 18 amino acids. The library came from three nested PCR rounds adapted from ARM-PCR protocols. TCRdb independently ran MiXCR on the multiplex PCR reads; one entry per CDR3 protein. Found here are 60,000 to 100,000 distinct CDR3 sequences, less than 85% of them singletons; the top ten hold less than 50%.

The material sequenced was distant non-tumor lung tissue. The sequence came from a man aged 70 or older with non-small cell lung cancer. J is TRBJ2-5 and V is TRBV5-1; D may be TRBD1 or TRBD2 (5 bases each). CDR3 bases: TGCGCCAGCAACTTGTTGAGTTTGGCACTCTCTGGGGGAGAGACCCAGTACTTC. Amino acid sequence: CASNLLSLALSGGETQYF.